These T cell receptor beta chains were read from a single sample in a study of Graves' ophthalmopathy and Graves' hyperthyroidism. In TCRdb, the multiplex PCR reads were re-called with MiXCR into one record per CDR3 protein. The sample lists nearly 400,000 distinct CDR3 sequences, about 16% seen once, with roughly 1.6% in the top ten. Sequences were obtained from peripheral blood. Receptors originate from a woman aged 18-35 years with Graves' ophthalmopathy. Each CDR3 is given with its conserved first and last residue. D genes are given only for firm matches. Size is stated for part of the rows, as once, few or many counts, or as a class when the clone is expanded.

15	-	many	TRBV28	TRBJ2-7	TGTGCCAGCAGTTTCTCCCTAGCTTACGGCTACGAGCAGTACTTC	CASSFSLAYGYEQYF
13	-	many	TRBV10-3	TRBJ1-2	TGTGCCATCAGTGAGGGCAGGGAGTATGGCTACACCTTC	CAISEGREYGYTF
16	-	-	TRBV28	TRBJ1-1	TGTGCCAGCAGTTTAATCGGGGCGCGGAAGAACACTGAAGCTTTCTTT	CASSLIGARKNTEAFF
15	-	many	TRBV11-1	TRBJ2-5	TGTGCCAGCAGCTTCCGTGCCGGGGGCGGCGAGACCCAGTACTTC	CASSFRAGGGETQYF
15	TRBD2	many	TRBV4-2	TRBJ2-7	TGTGCCAGCAGCCAAGAGTTAGCGGGACTCTACGAGCAGTACTTC	CASSQELAGLYEQYF
16	-	many	TRBV6-1	TRBJ1-4	TGTGCCAGCAGCCCTCGGGTGACAGGACTTCATGAAAAACTGTTTTTT	CASSPRVTGLHEKLFF
17	-	many	TRBV12-3/TRBV12-4	TRBJ1-5	TGTGCCAGCAGTTTAGTAAGTGGTCCAGCCCCCAATCAGCCCCAGCATTTT	CASSLVSGPAPNQPQHF
19	TRBD1	many	TRBV12-3/TRBV12-4	TRBJ1-5	TGTGCCAGCAGTTCATGGGTTGGGACAGGGGGCTCGAGCAATCAGCCCCAGCATTTT	CASSSWVGTGGSSNQPQHF
15	-	many	TRBV7-2	TRBJ2-2	TGTGCCAGCAGCTTGGCGGGGTCCAACACCGGGGAGCTGTTTTTT	CASSLAGSNTGELFF
13	-	-	TRBV7-2	TRBJ2-5	TGTGCCAGCAGCCCACAGGAAGGGGAGACCCAGTACTTC	CASSPQEGETQYF
14	-	many	TRBV15	TRBJ2-7	TGTGCCACCAGTCTGGCTAGCCTTGTAAACGAGCAGTACTTC	CATSLASLVNEQYF
13	-	-	TRBV7-2	TRBJ2-5	TGTGCCAGCCTAGGGCTGAACGGAGAGACCCAGTACTTC	CASLGLNGETQYF
11	-	many	TRBV27	TRBJ2-7	TGTGCCAGCATATCAGCCCACGAGCAGTACTTC	CASISAHEQYF
17	-	many	TRBV6-2/TRBV6-3	TRBJ2-5	TGTGCCAGCAGTCACCAAGGGAATGGGGTTCTACAAGAGACCCAGTACTTC	CASSHQGNGVLQETQYF
15	-	many	TRBV24-1	TRBJ2-7	TGTGCCACCAGTGATCCGAATTTCGGGGTTTACGAGCAGTACTTC	CATSDPNFGVYEQYF
16	-	few	TRBV14	TRBJ1-6	TGTGCCAGCAGTCCCGGGGGACGCCTCCTTAAGGCACCCCTCCACTTT	CASSPGGRLLKAPLHF
16	TRBD1	many	TRBV6-5	TRBJ1-1	TGTGCCAGCAGTTACAACGCCGGGACAGGGGGGACTGAAGCTTTCTTT	CASSYNAGTGGTEAFF
18	TRBD1	many	TRBV5-4	TRBJ2-7	TGTGCCAGCAGCTTGGTGGGTTCTCGTACAGGGGGACACTACGAGCAGTACTTC	CASSLVGSRTGGHYEQYF
13	-	many	TRBV6-2/TRBV6-3	TRBJ2-7	TGTGCCAGCAGTTACGGACGAACCTACGAGCAGTACTTC	CASSYGRTYEQYF
14	-	-	TRBV27	TRBJ1-1	TGTGCCAGCAGACTCAACCGGGCCGGCTCTGACGCTTTCTTT	CASRLNRAGSDAFF
13	-	many	TRBV2	TRBJ2-7	TGTGCCAGCAGTGAAATAGCCCAATACGAGCAGTACTTC	CASSEIAQYEQYF
13	-	many	TRBV20-1	TRBJ2-7	TGCAGTGCTAGATGGCAGGCGGTCTACGAGCAGTACTTC	CSARWQAVYEQYF
13	TRBD1	few	TRBV7-3	TRBJ1-1	TGTGCCAGCAGCCGGACAGGGGTAGTTGAAGCTTTCTTT	CASSRTGVVEAFF
14	-	many	TRBV5-6	TRBJ2-7	TGTGCCAGCAGCCCGCTTGAGGCCTCCTACGAGCAGTACTTC	CASSPLEASYEQYF
15	-	-	TRBV6-1	TRBJ2-5	TGTGCCAGCAGTGGCCCAGGGGCGGGCATCGGGACCCAGTACTTC	CASSGPGAGIGTQYF
17	-	many	TRBV7-2	TRBJ2-5	TGTGCCAGCAGCCATGCCTTCGGGAGACCCTCCCAAGAGACCCAGTACTTC	CASSHAFGRPSQETQYF
14	-	many	TRBV12-3/TRBV12-4	TRBJ2-7	TGTGCCAGCAGTTTAAGTCCCGGAGTCTACGAGCAGTACTTC	CASSLSPGVYEQYF
13	-	-	TRBV5-1	TRBJ1-2	TGCGCCAGCAGCTTGGACGAGAACTATGGCTACACCTTC	CASSLDENYGYTF
12	-	many	TRBV30	TRBJ2-5	TGTGCCTGGACCCCCGGTGGGAAGACCCAGTACTTC	CAWTPGGKTQYF
13	-	few	TRBV14	TRBJ1-1	TGTGCCAGCAGCCAGGGGTGGAGGACTGAAGCTTTCTTT	CASSQGWRTEAFF
15	-	-	TRBV6-5	TRBJ1-1	TGTGCCAGCAGTTACGGGTACCCACCGAACACTGAAGCTTTCTTT	CASSYGYPPNTEAFF
16	-	many	TRBV28	TRBJ2-4	TGTGCCAGCGGGCCCCAGGGGCCACTAGCCAAAAACATTCAGTACTTC	CASGPQGPLAKNIQYF
17	TRBD1	many	TRBV7-2	TRBJ2-5	TGTGCCAGCAGCTTAGCATCGACAGGGGGGTACCAAGAGACCCAGTACTTC	CASSLASTGGYQETQYF
14	-	many	TRBV13	TRBJ2-7	TGTGCCAGCAGCTTAGTCGCGGGCAGCCACGAGCAGTACTTC	CASSLVAGSHEQYF
13	-	few	TRBV12-3/TRBV12-4	TRBJ2-7	TGTGCCAGCAGTTTAACGGACAGATACGAGCAGTACTTC	CASSLTDRYEQYF
14	TRBD1	many	TRBV27	TRBJ1-6	TGTGCCAGCAGTTTTAGGGGACAGGATTCACCCCTCCACTTT	CASSFRGQDSPLHF
12	-	many	TRBV6-5	TRBJ2-7	TGTGCCAGCGGGGGAAGGGGATACGAGCAGTACTTC	CASGGRGYEQYF
16	TRBD2	many	TRBV27	TRBJ2-7	TGTGCCAGCAGCCTAATCGGGGGGGCGAGCTCCTACGAGCAGTACTTC	CASSLIGGASSYEQYF
15	-	many	TRBV6-2/TRBV6-3	TRBJ2-5	TGTGCCAGCAGTTGGGGAAGGGGCGTTGGCGAGACCCAGTACTTC	CASSWGRGVGETQYF
13	-	many	TRBV12-3/TRBV12-4	TRBJ1-1	TGTGCCAGCAGTCCGACGGGTCTCCCTGCGGCTTTCTTT	CASSPTGLPAAFF
10	-	-	TRBV6-1	TRBJ1-2	TGTGCCAGCAGTCAATTTGGCTACACCTTC	CASSQFGYTF
13	-	many	TRBV20-1	TRBJ1-5	TGCAGTGCTAGAGATCCCTCTAATCAGCCCCAGCATTTT	CSARDPSNQPQHF